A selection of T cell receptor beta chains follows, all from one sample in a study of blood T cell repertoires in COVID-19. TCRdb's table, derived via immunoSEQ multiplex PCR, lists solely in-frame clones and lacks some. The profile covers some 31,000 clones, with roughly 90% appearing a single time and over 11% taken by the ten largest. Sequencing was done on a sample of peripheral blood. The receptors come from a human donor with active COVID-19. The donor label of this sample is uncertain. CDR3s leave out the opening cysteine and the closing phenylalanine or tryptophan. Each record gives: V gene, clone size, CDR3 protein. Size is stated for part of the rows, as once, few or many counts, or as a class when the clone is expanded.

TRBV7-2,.,ASSPSPAGVYEQY
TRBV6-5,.,ASSGLASRWETQY
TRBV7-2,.,ASSFLTDTQY
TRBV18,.,ASSPRLGDSPLH
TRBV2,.,ASRPRTSGGKQF
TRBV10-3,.,ATWGGAQGGYGYT
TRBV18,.,ASSPQGEYGYT
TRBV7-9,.,ASSPPGQGVIGYT
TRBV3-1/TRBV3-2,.,ASSQAGGPYNEQF
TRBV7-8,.,ASERSSGNTIY
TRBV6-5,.,ASSYRTGFYEQY
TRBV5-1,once,ASSAGTGGTGELF
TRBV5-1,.,ASSVELADEQF